The text below deals with one T cell receptor beta chain. Its antigen remains unidentified. The germline gene is not matched at one end of the junction; a read error may be the cause. This sample was included in a study of tumor-infiltrating lymphocytes in primary liver carcinoma. General study findings and limits: Bulk unsorted samples prevented comparison of CD4+ and CD8+ repertoires.

The template, about 550 ng total RNA, yielded TCR beta cDNA made with a constant-region primer. Three nested multiplex PCR rounds of slightly modified ARM-PCR generated TCR beta libraries. Researchers ran the first two PCR rounds for roughly 10 cycles each with TRBV1-TRBV30 forward primers and a C-beta reverse primer. TCRdb redid the calling of the multiplex PCR reads with MiXCR, one entry per CDR3 protein. Of fewer than 350,000 distinct CDR3 sequences in the sample, approximately 60% were seen once. Unsorted whole blood supplied the RNA, and germline DNA was extracted too. Chronic HBV infection, which was untreated, was present in the patients. The CDR3 contains 14 residues. Germline-derived CDR1 and CDR2 are SQVTM and ANQGSEA.

Sequencing was performed on peripheral blood. The V and J genes are TRBV29-1 and TRBJ2-6, with D hard to call. The TCR was taken from a man aged 35-49 years with primary liver carcinoma and hepatitis B virus infection. The CDR3 region has the DNA TGCAGTGTTGCAACAGTATCTGGGGCCAACGTCCTGACTTTC. As protein: CSVATVSGANVLTF.